This passage covers 11 T cell receptor beta chains from one sample sequenced in a study of identical twins. TCRdb called the 5' RACE reads again in MiXCR, with one record for every CDR3 protein. The sample comprises roughly 720,000 distinct CDR3 sequences, 15% to 20% of which are singletons, and roughly 14% rests with the top ten. This sample was shared with a second study, whose subject was T cells expressing NK-cell markers.

What was sequenced was PBMCs. These receptors were taken from a young woman in good health.

This clonotype was counted between two and nine times. The chain uses TRBV10-3 and TRBJ2-1; TRBD2 might be the D (5 bases). V shed 4 bases and J shed 7 bases, with 8 bases lying between them. The CDR3 runs to 12 residues. Germline assignment: CDR1 ENHRY and CDR2 SYGVKD. CDR3 bases: TGTGCCATCAGTGGCCGGGGTAATGAGCAGTTCTTC. It codes for CAISGRGNEQFF.

The chain uses TRBV7-2 and TRBJ2-5; a weak D match, TRBD1 (5 bases). The CDR3 sequence is 13 residues long. Germline-derived CDR1 and CDR2 are SGHTA and FQGNSA. V was trimmed by 5 bases and J by 7 bases, leaving 14 bases between them. CDR3 bases: TGTGCCAGCAGCCCCTACATTGGGGCGACCCAGTACTTC. Translated, it gives CASSPYIGATQYF. Using reference TRBV7-2 and TRBJ2-5 for the parts outside the CDR3, the full variable domain is GAGVSQSPSNKVTEKGKDVELRCDPISGHTALYWYRQSLGQGLEFLIYFQGNSAPDKSGLPSDRFSAERTGGSVSTLTIQRTQQEDSAVYLCASSPYIGATQYFGPGTRLLVL.

This clonotype was seen repeatedly, ten times or more. The chain is built from TRBV6-1 and TRBJ1-5, with 7 bases fitting TRBD1. In germline, CDR1 is MNHNS, CDR2 SASEGT. Germline trimming cut 6 bases from V and 3 bases from J; bases unmatched to any gene: 2. This CDR3 comprises 13 residues. This CDR3 is CASRGQHNQPQHF. CDR3 coding DNA: TGTGCCAGCAGGGGACAGCACAATCAGCCCCAGCATTTT.

The V call is TRBV27, the J call TRBJ1-6; 7 nucleotides line up with TRBD1. V was pared by 9 bases and J by 9 bases, with 11 bases of the junction left unmatched. Germline V lookup: CDR1 MNHEY, CDR2 SMNVEV (reference sequence). The CDR3 length is 14 residues. The CDR3 region has the DNA TGTGCCAGTAGGAAGGGGGCGATGGGTTCACCCCTCCACTTT. Translation gives CASRKGAMGSPLHF.

This clonotype appeared a few times. The chain employs TRBV29-1 and TRBJ1-2; D is ambiguous. In germline, CDR1 is SQVTM, CDR2 ANQGSEA. The CDR3 is made up of 13 amino acids. Trimming left V 5 bases short and J 8 bases short, with 18 bases between. CDR3 protein: CSVLYNRLSGYTF. CDR3 in DNA: TGCAGCGTTCTTTATAACCGACTGTCCGGCTACACCTTC.

This clonotype appeared a few times. The chain links TRBV7-2 to TRBJ1-6; D is undetermined. Deletions cut 6 bases from V and 7 bases from J, with 16 bases between. Per the germline V gene, CDR1 is SGHTA and CDR2 is FQGNSA. CDR3 length: 15 amino acids. For the CDR3, the DNA is TGTGCCAGCAGTCGAGAATCGGACCCGAATTCACCCCTCCACTTT. Its protein product is CASSRESDPNSPLHF.

This clonotype has only a few counts. The chain couples TRBV3-1 to TRBJ1-1; D ambiguous. The CDR3 has 12 residues. Between the trimmed V and J ends, which lost 0 bases and 3 bases, there was a span of 2 bases. Germline-derived CDR1 and CDR2 are LGHDT and YNNKEL (reference sequence). The CDR3 spells CASSQEDTEAFF. In DNA, the CDR3 is TGTGCCAGCAGCCAAGAGGACACTGAAGCTTTCTTT. Combining the CDR3 with reference TRBV3-1 and TRBJ1-1 gives the whole variable domain DTAVSQTPKYLVTQMGNDKSIKCEQNLGHDTMYWYKQDSKKFLKIMFSYNNKELIINETVPNRFSPKSPDKAHLNLHINSLELGDSAVYFCASSQEDTEAFFGQGTRLTVV.

The chain recombines TRBV9 with TRBJ1-6; D is possibly TRBD1 (6 bases). V was trimmed by 4 bases and J by 13 bases, leaving 15 bases between them. The CDR3 is made up of 13 amino acids. Looked up from germline, CDR1 is SGDLS and CDR2 is YYNGEE. CDR3 in DNA: TGTGCCAGCAGCCAATTCGGGGGGCCTCCCCTCCACTTT. This sequence encodes CASSQFGGPPLHF.

The count of this clonotype is one. The rearrangement joins TRBV29-1 to TRBJ2-7; D unresolved. V dropped 4 bases and J dropped 1 base, with 5 bases sitting between them. The germline gives CDR1 SQVTM, CDR2 ANQGSEA. CDR3 length: 11 amino acids. The CDR3 sequence is CSVVRSYEQYF. The CDR3 DNA reads as TGCAGCGTTGTGAGGTCCTACGAGCAGTACTTC.

The rearrangement joins TRBV20-1 to TRBJ1-1; D might be TRBD1 (6 bases). The CDR3 consists of 12 residues. Trimming shortened V by 8 bases and J by 1 base, and 11 bases separated the two germline ends. Germline loops: CDR1 DFQATT, CDR2 SNEGSKA (reference sequence). The CDR3 protein is CSPGRGNTEAFF. CDR3 in DNA: TGCAGTCCTGGCAGGGGGAACACTGAAGCTTTCTTT.

The chain employs TRBV20-1 and TRBJ1-5; the D is unclear. The CDR3 is 13 residues long. From germline, CDR1 is DFQATT and CDR2 SNEGSKA (reference sequence). Trimming pared 1 base from V and 7 bases from J, leaving 11 bases between. Written as DNA, the CDR3 is TGCAGTGCTAGAGGAGGTCCCAAACAGCCCCAGCATTTT. Protein product: CSARGGPKQPQHF.